A single sample is the source of the 8 T cell receptor beta chains below, sequenced in a study of blood T cell repertoires in COVID-19 (TCRdb year 2020). To prepare the library, the immunoSEQ multiplex PCR assay was applied. Entries here come from immuneACCESS through TCRdb and include only in-frame sequences with V and J called. Some clones fail to appear in such tables; in the studies checked, an unresolved V gene covers under half of the shortfall, and the cause of the remainder is unknown. This sample has about 380,000 clones in its table, and 70% to 90% of those were observed once. Approximately 1.2% of the sample goes to the ten largest clones. The sequencing sample was made of PBMCs or T cells enriched from blood (not recorded which). All receptors come from a woman aged 18-29 years who had recovered from COVID-19.

CDR3 DNA: TGTGCCAGCAGCTTAATAAGGGGGCCCCAGGGCGGGGAGCTGTTTTTT. Translated, it gives CASSLIRGPQGGELFF. The chain uses TRBV7-3 and TRBJ2-2; 7 positions agree with TRBD1. Per germline, CDR1 SGHTA and CDR2 FQGTGA. The CDR3 runs 16 residues. V shed 1 base and J 7 bases; nucleotides not matched to a gene: 9.

The chain combines TRBV7-2 with TRBJ1-3; the match to TRBD1 covers 10 bases. Germline V lookup: CDR1 SGHTA, CDR2 FQGNSA. Trimming removed 3 bases from V and 3 bases from J; junction bases left unmatched: 2. This CDR3 contains 15 residues. The CDR3 protein is CASSFRDRGGNTIYF. The CDR3 DNA is TGTGCCAGCAGCTTCCGGGACAGGGGTGGAAACACCATATATTTT.

This clone is a singleton in its sample. The chain combines TRBV19 with TRBJ1-5, with a tentative D call TRBD1 (5 bases). The germline V gene has CDR1 LNHDA and CDR2 SQIVND (reference sequence). This CDR3 has 17 residues. The V and J ends lost 8 bases and 1 base respectively, with 21 bases between them. Written as DNA, the CDR3 is TGTGCCAGTTGTCGACTAGGAGGGGCTTGGAGCAATCAGCCCCAGCATTTT. Translating gives CASCRLGGAWSNQPQHF.

This sequence joins TRBV5-4 and TRBJ2-1; 7 bases match TRBD1. The J segment lost 5 bases and the V segment lost 4 bases, leaving 3 bases of the junction unmatched. CDR3 size: 13 residues. Germline lookup yields CDR1 SGHNT and CDR2 YYREEE (reference sequence). The CDR3 DNA is TGTGCCAGCAGCGGACAGGCCGACAATGAGCAGTTCTTC. Translated, it gives CASSGQADNEQFF.

The gene calls are TRBV5-6 and TRBJ2-1; TRBD1 aligns across 7 bases. The germline CDR1 and CDR2 sequences are SGHDT and YYEEEE. V lost 3 bases to trimming and J lost 6 bases; unmatched junction nucleotides: 6. CDR3 length equals 14 residues. CDR3: CASSSRQGRNEQFF. DNA of the CDR3: TGTGCCAGCAGCTCGAGACAGGGTCGCAATGAGCAGTTCTTC.

V gene TRBV7-9 combines with J gene TRBJ2-7; 12 bases map to TRBD1. Trimming cost V 3 bases and J 4 bases; bases outside gene matches: 7. The CDR3 has 16 residues. CDR1 is SEHNR, CDR2 FQNEAQ, per germline (reference sequence). CDR3 protein: CASSLLPGQGAYEQYF. The CDR3 bases are TGTGCCAGCAGCTTGCTGCCGGGACAGGGGGCATACGAGCAGTACTTC.

This chain uses TRBV7-9 with TRBJ1-1; the D gene is possibly TRBD1 (6 bases). V shed 3 bases and J shed 0 bases, with 11 bases lying between them. Germline values: CDR1 SEHNR, CDR2 FQNEAQ (reference sequence). This CDR3 contains 15 residues. CDR3 bases: TGTGCCAGCAGCTTTGCGGGGGGCCTGAACACTGAAGCTTTCTTT. Translation gives CASSFAGGLNTEAFF. Combining the CDR3 with reference TRBV7-9 and TRBJ1-1 gives the whole variable domain DTGVSQNPRHKITKRGQNVTFRCDPISEHNRLYWYRQTLGQGPEFLTYFQNEAQLEKSRLLSDRFSAERPKGSFSTLEIQRTEQGDSAMYLCASSFAGGLNTEAFFGQGTRLTVV.

This clone was detected once. J is TRBJ2-3 and V is TRBV7-3; 7 bases align to TRBD2. CDR3 length: 15 amino acids. Germline V gene data show CDR1 as SGHTA and CDR2 as FQGTGA. V shed 3 bases, J shed 0 bases, and the junction held 3 bases outside the gene matches. This CDR3 is CASSFIGGSTDTQYF. As DNA, the CDR3 is TGTGCCAGCAGCTTTATCGGGGGGAGCACAGATACGCAGTATTTT.